These 28 T cell receptor beta chains originate from one sample sequenced in a study of blood T cells in healthy people across ages. The authors ran a second PCR of about 6 to 11 cycles using a sample-barcoded 5' primer and a J-beta primer mix. TCRdb processed the 5' RACE reads anew with MiXCR; each CDR3 protein has one entry. The sample records approximately 1.5 million distinct CDR3 sequences, around 36% being singletons. What was sequenced was blood. These receptors were taken from a woman aged 25 to 39 in good health.

The chain uses TRBV7-2 and TRBJ2-1; 10 nucleotides align to TRBD2. The length of the CDR3 is 16 residues. After removal of 4 bases from V and 3 bases from J, the junction contained 6 bases not matched to a gene. Germline loops: CDR1 SGHTA, CDR2 FQGNSA. The CDR3 coding sequence is TGTGCCAGCAGCTCCACCAGCGGGGGGGACTACAATGAGCAGTTCTTC. Protein product: CASSSTSGGDYNEQFF.

V is TRBV5-5 and J is TRBJ2-1; D is perhaps TRBD1 or TRBD2 (5 bases each). CDR1 is SGHKS and CDR2 is YYEKEE in the germline V gene (reference sequence). V lost 0 bases to trimming and J lost 0 bases, with 16 bases between them. The CDR3 is 18 residues long. The CDR3 reads CASSLGGPGTDSYNEQFF. The CDR3 nucleotides read TGTGCCAGCAGCTTGGGGGGACCCGGGACGGACTCCTACAATGAGCAGTTCTTC.

This clonotype was recorded a few times. The chain carries TRBV20-1 and TRBJ2-4; D is unclear. The CDR3 sequence is 15 residues long. V gave up 3 bases and J gave up 0 bases, with 12 bases separating them. Germline assignment: CDR1 DFQATT and CDR2 SNEGSKA (reference sequence). Here the CDR3 reads CSARSLLGAKNIQYF. The CDR3 bases are TGCAGTGCTAGGTCCCTATTAGGAGCCAAAAACATTCAGTACTTC.

This clonotype occurred once. V and J are TRBV20-1 and TRBJ2-3; 16 bases match TRBD2. With V trimmed by 2 bases and J by 1 base, 6 bases remained unmatched. The V gene's germline CDR1 is DFQATT and CDR2 SNEGSKA (reference sequence). This CDR3 has 18 residues. For the CDR3, the DNA is TGCAGTGCTAGAACTCCGGGACTAGCGGGGGGGGGCACAGATACGCAGTATTTT. Amino acids: CSARTPGLAGGGTDTQYF.

Points on this clonotype: One base away lies a much larger clone, so this may be a sequencing read error. The chain has TRBV5-1 and TRBJ2-7, with TRBD1 matching over 9 bases. CDR3 length: 16 amino acids. J was trimmed by 5 bases and V by 0 bases; bases with no gene match: 9. Germline-derived CDR1 and CDR2 are SGHRS and YFSETQ. For the CDR3, the DNA is TGCGCCAGCAGCTTGGGGCCGGGACAGGGTTGCCACGAGCAGTACTTC. Protein sequence: CASSLGPGQGCHEQYF.

Remarks on this clonotype: A read error may account for a junction end that differs from germline. The chain carries TRBV15 and TRBJ1-2; 8 nucleotides line up with TRBD1. The CDR3 is made up of 14 amino acids. Germline-derived CDR1 and CDR2 are LNHNV and YYDKDF (reference sequence). The CDR3 here is CATSRQGTNYDYTF. The DNA of the CDR3 is TGTGCCACAAGTAGACAGGGGACTAACTATGACTACACCTTC.

The J gene is TRBJ2-7, the V gene TRBV5-1; 8 nucleotides line up with TRBD1. CDR1 and CDR2 from the germline V gene are SGHRS and YFSETQ. Germline trimming cut 4 bases from V and 2 bases from J; bases unmatched to any gene: 11. The CDR3 is 16 residues long. The CDR3 sequence is CASSPLGTGVAYEQYF. In DNA form, the CDR3 reads TGCGCCAGCAGCCCACTCGGGACAGGTGTTGCCTACGAGCAGTACTTC.

The V gene is TRBV28, the J gene TRBJ2-4; D remains ambiguous. Germline V gene sequence: CDR1 MDHEN, CDR2 SYDVKM. The CDR3 is 13 amino acids. The ends were cut back, 3 bases at V and 7 bases at J, with 10 bases in the middle. CDR3 DNA: TGTGCCAGCAGTTTTTCCCAGGAGAACATTCAGTACTTC. Translated, it gives CASSFSQENIQYF.

This chain links TRBV6-2 or TRBV6-3 with TRBJ1-2, with 10 bases matching TRBD1. J was trimmed by 0 bases and V by 6 bases; bases with no gene match: 13. The CDR3 is 18 residues long. Germline assignment: CDR1 MNHEY and CDR2 SVGEGT. The CDR3: CASSQAGQGQGTNYGYTF. DNA of the CDR3: TGTGCCAGCAGCCAGGCGGGACAGGGACAGGGGACTAACTATGGCTACACCTTC.

This clonotype was detected a few times. V usage is TRBV9 and J usage is TRBJ2-1, with 10 bases identical to TRBD2. The germline V gene encodes CDR1 SGDLS and CDR2 YYNGEE. The CDR3 consists of 16 residues. Trimming at V came to 3 bases and at J to 7 bases, leaving 10 bases not matched to a gene. CDR3 coding DNA: TGTGCCAGCAGCGAGTCCCTGACTAGCGGGCCTAATGAGCAGTTCTTC. Residues: CASSESLTSGPNEQFF.

In this sample, this clonotype turned up once. A clone one base away is much larger, so this may be a read error. This chain links TRBV7-8 with TRBJ2-1; D not certain. The DNA end lines up better with TRBJ2-7; the J call may be wrong. The CDR3 contains 13 residues. Germline V lookup: CDR1 SGHVS, CDR2 FQNEAQ. The CDR3 nucleotides are TGTGCCAGCAGCTTTCAGAAATTCTACGAGCAGTACTTC. Its protein product is CASSFQKFYEQYF.

V and J are TRBV11-1 and TRBJ2-7, with D possibly matching TRBD1 (6 bases). V lost 5 bases and J 2 bases, leaving 19 bases between the germline ends. Germline-derived CDR1 and CDR2 are SGHAT and FQDESV (reference sequence). This CDR3 comprises 16 residues. This chain's CDR3 is CASSEAGARFTYEQYF. The CDR3 region has the DNA TGTGCCAGCAGCGAGGCAGGGGCGCGTTTTACCTACGAGCAGTACTTC.

Note on this clonotype: The junction differs from germline at one of its ends, possibly a read error. The V and J genes are TRBV30 and TRBJ2-7; 8 positions agree with TRBD1. This CDR3 spans 14 amino acids. Germline assignment: CDR1 GTSNPN and CDR2 SVGIG (reference sequence). As DNA, the CDR3 is TGTGCCTGGAGTGCCGGGACAGGCGGGTACGTGCAGTACTTC. Protein sequence: CAWSAGTGGYVQYF.

This clonotype was seen a few times. V usage is TRBV27 and J usage is TRBJ1-1; no clear D gene. The CDR3 runs to 16 residues. Germline CDR1 and CDR2: MNHEY and SMNVEV (reference sequence). V dropped 0 bases and J dropped 3 bases, with 14 bases sitting between them. DNA for the CDR3: TGTGCCAGCAGTTTATCCCCCCAGGCGAGGGACACTGAAGCTTTCTTT. Protein product: CASSLSPQARDTEAFF.

The V call is TRBV5-2, the J call TRBJ1-1; TRBD1 is the table's D call and was not checked against the DNA. TRBV5-2 is flagged as a pseudogene. The CDR3 consists of 19 residues. In nucleotides, the CDR3 is TGTGCCAGCAGCCTCGCGGAACACGACAGGGGCAAATTGAACACTGAAGCTTTCTTT. It codes for CASSLAEHDRGKLNTEAFF.

This clonotype was recorded a few times. The chain has TRBV9 and TRBJ2-3, with TRBD2 matching 7 bases. Trimming cost V 3 bases and J 3 bases; bases outside gene matches: 13. The CDR3 totals 17 residues. Germline V gene data show CDR1 as SGDLS and CDR2 as YYNGEE. The CDR3, as DNA: TGTGCCAGCAGCGCCGCCGCTGGGGGGGGATTAACAGATACGCAGTATTTT. Translating gives CASSAAAGGGLTDTQYF.

This clonotype showed up just a few times. The chain links TRBV21-1 to TRBJ2-3; the table's D gene call, TRBD1, was not cross checked with the DNA. TRBV21-1 is a documented pseudogene. CDR3 size: 15 residues. The CDR3: CANPENRRNTDTQYF. The DNA for the CDR3 is TGTGCCAACCCGGAAAACAGGAGGAACACAGATACGCAGTATTTT.

The CDR3 DNA follows: TGTGCCAGCAGCTCAAGAAGGGAATGGTCCTCTGGGGCCAACGTCCTGACTTTC. It encodes CASSSRREWSSGANVLTF. V is TRBV3-1 and J is TRBJ2-6, with D uncertain. In germline, CDR1 is LGHDT, CDR2 YNNKEL (reference sequence). V shed 5 bases and J shed 0 bases, with 17 bases lying between them. The CDR3 loop spans 18 amino acids.

The V gene is TRBV11-2, the J gene TRBJ2-1, with unresolved D. From germline, CDR1 is SGHAT and CDR2 FQNNGV. CDR3 size: 12 residues. V lost 3 bases, J lost 6 bases, and 6 bases lay in between. The CDR3 bases are TGTGCCAGCAGCTTTTTGCTCAATGAGCAGTTCTTC. Amino acid sequence: CASSFLLNEQFF.

The V gene is TRBV13, the J gene TRBJ2-7; TRBD1 matches 9 bases. J lost 1 base, V lost 3 bases, and 4 bases had no gene match. In germline, CDR1 is PRHDT, CDR2 FYEKMQ (reference sequence). This CDR3 has 15 amino acids. CDR3 bases: TGTGCCAGCAGCTTGGGACAGGGCCATTCCTACGAGCAGTACTTC. It specifies CASSLGQGHSYEQYF.

The V gene is TRBV11-2, the J gene TRBJ2-1; 11 positions match TRBD2. Germline values: CDR1 SGHAT, CDR2 FQNNGV. The junction had 16 bases not matched to a gene; V was cut back by 6 bases and J by 0 bases. The CDR3 length is 20 residues. CDR3 DNA: TGTGCCAGCAGTTTAATATACGGGACTAGCGGCATGAGCTCCTACAATGAGCAGTTCTTC. Its translation is CASSLIYGTSGMSSYNEQFF.

This chain joins TRBV10-3 and TRBJ2-3; D might be TRBD2 (5 bases). With 8 bases removed from V and 0 bases from J, the gap between germline ends came to 12 bases. The CDR3 spans 14 residues. Per the germline V gene, CDR1 is ENHRY and CDR2 is SYGVKD. The CDR3 DNA follows: TGTGCCATCGGCGGGCAGGCCAGCACAGATACGCAGTATTTT. As protein: CAIGGQASTDTQYF.

This chain joins TRBV10-3 and TRBJ2-2; no clear D. Trimming removed 5 bases from V and 6 bases from J, with 7 bases in between. This CDR3 is built from 12 residues. The germline V gene encodes CDR1 ENHRY and CDR2 SYGVKD. In nucleotides, the CDR3 is TGTGCCATCAGTTCCCCTTCCGGGGAGCTGTTTTTT. Translation: CAISSPSGELFF.

The genes are TRBV6-1 and TRBJ1-3, with D unclear. The CDR3 spans 15 residues. Per germline, CDR1 MNHNS and CDR2 SASEGT. V lost 4 bases and J lost 6, with 16 bases in between. The DNA for the CDR3 is TGTGCCAGCAGTGGATACTACATTGGCTTAAACACCATATATTTT. Residues: CASSGYYIGLNTIYF.

The gene calls are TRBV30 and TRBJ2-1; D perhaps matches TRBD2 (6 bases). The ends were cut back, 2 bases at V and 5 bases at J, with 10 bases in the middle. This CDR3 is 13 amino acids long. The germline CDR1 and CDR2 sequences are GTSNPN and SVGIG (reference sequence). CDR3 sequence (DNA): TGTGCCTGGAGTTCTCTAGCGCACAATGAGCAGTTCTTC. Translating gives CAWSSLAHNEQFF.

Only a few counts were recorded for this clonotype. This chain links TRBV3-1 with TRBJ2-7; 8 positions match TRBD1. CDR3 length equals 14 residues. Per the germline V gene, CDR1 is LGHDT and CDR2 is YNNKEL (reference sequence). The trim removed 9 bases at V and 7 bases at J, leaving 14 bases unmatched. The CDR3 DNA sequence: TGTGCCAGTGAAGCCGGGACAGGCGCTGGGGAGCAGTACTTC. Translating it yields CASEAGTGAGEQYF.

The CDR3 protein is CASSLGGKSNTDTQYF. In nucleotides, the CDR3 is TGCGCCAGCAGCTTGGGCGGGAAGAGTAACACAGATACGCAGTATTTT. The rearrangement links TRBV5-1 to TRBJ2-3; possible D gene TRBD2, 6 bases. CDR1 is SGHRS, CDR2 YFSETQ, per germline. The CDR3 consists of 16 residues. Trimming took 0 bases from V and 2 from J, leaving 13 bases between them.

The sample holds a few counts of this clonotype. The V gene is TRBV12-3 or TRBV12-4, the J gene TRBJ1-6; the D is unclear. Trimming took off 5 bases at V and 10 bases at J, with 12 bases between the two ends. This CDR3 spans 13 amino acids. CDR3 bases: TGTGCCAGCAGTCGGGAGGTGGGATCACCCCTCCACTTT. Translated: CASSREVGSPLHF.